These 8 T cell receptor beta chains came from one sample sequenced in a study of long-term antiretroviral therapy in people with HIV (dated by TCRdb to about 2022). The immunoSEQ hsTCRB v3.0 assay was used at survey level resolution to sequence the TRB variable region. The table was pulled from immuneACCESS by TCRdb, which kept in-frame rearrangements only. Such tables lose some clones; where checked, under half of the loss comes from unresolved V genes, and the rest has no known cause. The sample table lists around 16,000 clones, around 83% of them with a count of one. Approximately 16% of the sample goes to the ten largest clones. Specimen: unsorted PBMCs, collected just before starting antiretroviral therapy. The receptors derive from a man aged 35 to 55 with HIV.

The rearrangement links TRBV29-1 to TRBJ1-2, with 9 bases matching TRBD1. Germline V gene lookup returns CDR1 SQVTM and CDR2 ANQGSEA. Unmatched junction bases numbered 3, after V lost 0 bases and J lost 4 bases. The CDR3 sequence is 14 residues long. The CDR3 loop is CSVEDPDRGYGYTF. DNA of the CDR3: TGCAGCGTTGAAGATCCGGACAGGGGCTATGGCTACACCTTC.

By frequency in the sample, this clone is large. The gene calls are TRBV5-1 and TRBJ1-4; 9 bases are a match to TRBD1. CDR3 length: 16 amino acids. J lost 7 bases, V lost 4 bases, and 11 bases had no gene match. The germline V gene has CDR1 SGHRS and CDR2 YFSETQ. The CDR3 loop is CASSHGTGYYSEKLFF. The CDR3 nucleotides are TGCGCCAGCAGCCACGGGACAGGGTATTATAGTGAAAAACTGTTTTTT.

V usage is TRBV30 and J usage is TRBJ2-2; D gene ambiguous. V lost 0 bases and J 6 bases, leaving 5 bases between the germline ends. CDR1 and CDR2 (germline): GTSNPN, SVGIG (reference sequence). The CDR3 covers 12 residues. The DNA of the CDR3 is TGTGCCTGGAGTGTATATCCCGGGGAGCTGTTTTTT. It yields the protein CAWSVYPGELFF.

This chain links TRBV9 with TRBJ1-1, with D uncertain. Trimming took off 3 bases at V and 0 bases at J, with 3 bases between the two ends. The CDR3 has 12 residues. Germline CDR1 and CDR2: SGDLS and YYNGEE. CDR3 coding DNA: TGTGCCAGCAGCGATATGAACACTGAAGCTTTCTTT. Its translation: CASSDMNTEAFF.

In its sample, this clone was seen a few times. This chain's CDR3 is CASSLIGRADTQYF. CDR3 coding DNA: TGTGCCAGCAGCTTAATAGGGCGGGCAGATACGCAGTATTTT. The chain combines TRBV11-3 with TRBJ2-3, with D maybe TRBD2 (5 bases). Germline V gene lookup returns CDR1 SGHNT and CDR2 YENEEA. There are 14 residues in the CDR3. V lost 2 bases and J lost 4, with 10 bases in between.

This sequence joins TRBV6-1 and TRBJ2-7; 8 nucleotides agree with TRBD2. CDR3 length: 14 residues. With V trimmed by 1 base and J by 5 bases, 4 bases remained unmatched. Germline V CDR1 and CDR2: MNHNS, SASEGT. The CDR3 nucleotides read TGTGCCAGCAGTGAAGAAGCGGGAGCGGACGAGCAGTACTTC. Translated: CASSEEAGADEQYF.

This clone counts as medium-sized (0.01 to 0.1%). V is TRBV5-1 and J is TRBJ1-1; D perhaps matches TRBD1 (5 bases). Per germline, CDR1 SGHRS and CDR2 YFSETQ. There are 14 residues in the CDR3. The V gene lost 0 bases and the J gene lost 2 bases, with 8 bases spanning the gap. The CDR3, as DNA: TGCGCCAGCAGCTTGGTTCAGGGTAACACTGAAGCTTTCTTT. Translation gives CASSLVQGNTEAFF.

The V gene is TRBV30, the J gene TRBJ1-1; D ambiguous. The CDR3 has 12 amino acids. V shed 5 bases and J shed 1 base, with 8 bases lying between them. CDR1 and CDR2 from the germline V gene are GTSNPN and SVGIG (reference sequence). The CDR3 spells CAWRRANTEAFF. Written as DNA, the CDR3 is TGTGCCTGGCGGCGGGCGAACACTGAAGCTTTCTTT.